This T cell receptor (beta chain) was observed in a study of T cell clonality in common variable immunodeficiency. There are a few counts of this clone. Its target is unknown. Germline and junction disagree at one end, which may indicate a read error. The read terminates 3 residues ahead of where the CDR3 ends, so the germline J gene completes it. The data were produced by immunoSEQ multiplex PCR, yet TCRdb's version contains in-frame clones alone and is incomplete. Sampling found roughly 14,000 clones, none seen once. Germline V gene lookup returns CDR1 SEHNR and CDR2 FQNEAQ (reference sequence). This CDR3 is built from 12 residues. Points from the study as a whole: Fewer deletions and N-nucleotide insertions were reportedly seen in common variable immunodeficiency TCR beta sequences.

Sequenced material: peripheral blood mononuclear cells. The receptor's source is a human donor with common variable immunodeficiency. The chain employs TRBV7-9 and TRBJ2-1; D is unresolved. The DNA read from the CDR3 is TGTTCCAGCAGCTTCGGGTACAATGAG. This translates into CSSSFGYNE. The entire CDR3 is CSSSFGYNEQFF.